One and the same sample provided the 32 T cell receptor beta chains below, sequenced in a study of shared T cell receptors in the human thymus. The data were produced by immunoSEQ multiplex PCR, yet TCRdb's version contains in-frame clones alone and is incomplete. Of some 720,000 clones detected, roughly 88% appear once; the ten largest clones hold roughly 0.0097%. These data were likewise used in another study, on human thymus T cells.

Sequencing input: thymocytes. The source of these receptors is a boy younger than two with a congenital heart defect.

This rearrangement joins TRBV2 to TRBJ2-7; 9 bases are shared with TRBD2. Germline values: CDR1 SNHLY, CDR2 FYNNEI. Trimming at V came to 2 bases and at J to 2 bases, leaving 16 bases not matched to a gene. The length of the CDR3 is 19 residues. The CDR3 sequence: CASSEWASGTDTVTYEQYF. CDR3 DNA sequence: TGTGCCAGCAGTGAATGGGCTAGCGGGACGGACACAGTAACCTACGAGCAGTACTTC.

CDR3 amino acids: CATSRGDTSSYEQYF. The DNA for the CDR3 is TGTGCCACCAGCAGAGGGGACACGAGCTCCTACGAGCAGTACTTC. This sequence joins TRBV15 and TRBJ2-7, with a weak D call TRBD1 (6 bases). CDR1 and CDR2 from the germline V gene are LNHNV and YYDKDF (reference sequence). This CDR3 has 15 residues. V lost 1 base and J lost 0, with 10 bases in between.

The gene calls are TRBV5-1 and TRBJ1-2; 8 nucleotides line up with TRBD1. The CDR3 extends over 15 amino acids. The J segment lost 4 bases and the V segment lost 0 bases, leaving 5 bases of the junction unmatched. CDR1 is SGHRS, CDR2 YFSETQ, per germline. CDR3 in amino acids: CASSLGRGRPYGYTF. The DNA of the CDR3 is TGCGCCAGCAGCTTGGGCAGGGGGCGGCCCTATGGCTACACCTTC.

V is TRBV27 and J is TRBJ1-4, with D unclear. Trimming left V 5 bases short and J 0 bases short, with 19 bases between. Germline V gene sequence: CDR1 MNHEY, CDR2 SMNVEV (reference sequence). The CDR3 length is 18 residues. The CDR3: CASSRGEGSPATNEKLFF. The CDR3 DNA follows: TGTGCCAGCAGTCGGGGAGAGGGCTCCCCTGCAACTAATGAAAAACTGTTTTTT.

Comment on this clone: This specimen includes other DNA sequences encoding the same CDR3. The chain is built from TRBV4-3 and TRBJ2-7; 8 bases fit TRBD2. Germline V gene data show CDR1 as LGHNA and CDR2 as YSLEER. With V trimmed by 0 bases and J by 3 bases, 4 bases remained unmatched. The CDR3 is made up of 15 amino acids. In nucleotides, the CDR3 is TGCGCCAGCAGCCAAGATAGGACTAGCCGCTACGAGCAGTACTTC. This translates into CASSQDRTSRYEQYF.

The chain employs TRBV5-1 and TRBJ2-6, with 8 positions matching TRBD2. The CDR3 length is 19 residues. Germline CDR1 reads SGHRS; CDR2 reads YFSETQ. J lost 0 bases, V lost 4 bases, and 12 bases had no gene match. CDR3 nucleotide sequence: TGCGCCAGCAGCCTCCGCGCTCGGGGGGGGCCCTCTGGGGCCAACGTCCTGACTTTC. The encoded protein is CASSLRARGGPSGANVLTF.

The rearrangement links TRBV19 to TRBJ2-2; D is perhaps TRBD2 (7 bases). CDR1 is LNHDA and CDR2 is SQIVND in the germline V gene (reference sequence). There are 17 residues in the CDR3. Trimming took 4 bases from V and 5 from J, leaving 20 bases between them. The CDR3 coding sequence is TGTGCCAGTAGTAATACTGTGGGGGGGCCTACTACCGGGGAGCTGTTTTTT. It specifies CASSNTVGGPTTGELFF.

The rearrangement links TRBV28 to TRBJ2-5, with D perhaps matching TRBD2 (6 bases). Per the germline V gene, CDR1 is MDHEN and CDR2 is SYDVKM. The CDR3 sequence is 15 residues long. The V end was cut by 0 bases, the J end by 3 bases, with 11 bases between. The DNA of the CDR3 is TGTGCCAGCAGTTTATGGACGGGAGAAAAAGAGACCCAGTACTTC. This gives the protein CASSLWTGEKETQYF.

This clone was counted once. This chain's CDR3 is CASRRAGGTYEQYF. The CDR3 bases are TGTGCCAGCAGGAGAGCGGGAGGGACTTACGAGCAGTACTTC. The chain uses TRBV2 and TRBJ2-7; 10 bases align to TRBD2. The germline V gene has CDR1 SNHLY and CDR2 FYNNEI. With V trimmed by 6 bases and J by 4 bases, 6 bases remained unmatched. CDR3 length: 14 amino acids.

The rearrangement joins TRBV29-1 to TRBJ1-3; possibly TRBD1 for D (6 bases). V shed 5 bases and J shed 0 bases, with 14 bases lying between them. CDR1 SQVTM and CDR2 ANQGSEA come from the germline V gene. The CDR3 runs 15 residues. CDR3: CSVPGGGGSGNTIYF. In DNA form, the CDR3 reads TGCAGCGTTCCCGGGGGGGGCGGCTCTGGAAACACCATATATTTT.

CDR3 DNA: TGTGCCAGCAGGGCGGACAGGGGGGCAGATACGCAGTATTTT. This encodes CASRADRGADTQYF. The chain is built from TRBV25-1 and TRBJ2-3, with 10 positions matching TRBD1. CDR1 is MGHDK and CDR2 is SYGVNS in the germline V gene. With V trimmed by 6 bases and J by 4 bases, 4 bases remained unmatched. The CDR3 length is 14 residues.

The chain has TRBV7-6 and TRBJ2-7, with 10 positions matching TRBD2. The CDR3 has 20 residues. Germline CDR1 reads SGHVS; CDR2 reads FNYEAQ. Losses at the gene ends were 1 base for V and 5 bases for J; bases not matched to a gene: 20. The CDR3 DNA reads TGTGCCAGCAGCTTAGGGCCCAAGATAGGAGCGGGAGGGCCTCCCCACGAGCAGTACTTC. As protein: CASSLGPKIGAGGPPHEQYF.

CDR3: CASSRGDRERNQPQHF. CDR3 nucleotides: TGTGCCAGCAGCCGCGGGGACAGAGAACGCAATCAGCCCCAGCATTTT. The J gene is TRBJ1-5, the V gene TRBV7-9; 7 bases are shared with TRBD1. In germline, CDR1 is SEHNR, CDR2 FQNEAQ (reference sequence). V was clipped by 5 bases and J by 2 bases; unmatched bases: 9. The CDR3 contains 16 residues.

The gene calls are TRBV7-2 and TRBJ2-5; possible D gene TRBD2, 5 bases. This CDR3 comprises 16 residues. Looked up from germline, CDR1 is SGHTA and CDR2 is FQGNSA. Trimming took off 0 bases at V and 5 bases at J, with 16 bases between the two ends. The CDR3 DNA follows: TGTGCCAGCAGCTTAGCGGAGAGGGTTTCTCGGGAGACCCAGTACTTC. It encodes CASSLAERVSRETQYF.

The chain has TRBV28 and TRBJ1-5, with 7 nucleotides matching TRBD1. Germline V gene sequence: CDR1 MDHEN, CDR2 SYDVKM. This CDR3 has 15 residues. V was pared by 6 bases and J by 6 bases, with 11 bases of the junction left unmatched. The CDR3 loop reads CASSPQGTGVQPQHF. The CDR3 DNA reads TGTGCCAGCAGCCCACAGGGGACCGGGGTTCAGCCCCAGCATTTT.

The chain uses TRBV9 and TRBJ1-2; 8 nucleotides match TRBD1. The V gene end was trimmed by 3 bases and the J gene end by 6 bases; junction bases not matched to a gene: 10. Germline V gene lookup returns CDR1 SGDLS and CDR2 YYNGEE. CDR3 size: 15 residues. As DNA, the CDR3 is TGTGCCAGCAGCGAAACAGGGGGAGACGCGCATGGCTACACCTTC. Translated, it gives CASSETGGDAHGYTF. Filled out from reference TRBV9 and TRBJ1-2, the complete variable domain reads DSGVTQTPKHLITATGQRVTLRCSPRSGDLSVYWYQQSLDQGLQFLIQYYNGEERAKGNILERFSAQQFPDLHSELNLSSLELGDSALYFCASSETGGDAHGYTFGSGTRLTVV.

The genes are TRBV21-1 and TRBJ2-7; the table assigns TRBD2, which was not confirmed against the DNA. TRBV21-1 constitutes a pseudogene. The CDR3 totals 18 residues. CDR3 nucleotide sequence: TGTGCCAGCAGCAAAGGGCTAGCGGGAGTCTCGGAGTATTACGAGCAGTACTTC. Translating it yields CASSKGLAGVSEYYEQYF.

CDR3 DNA sequence: TGTGCCAGCCGTATAGCGGAGGGATACAATGAGCAGTTCTTC. This codes for CASRIAEGYNEQFF. The chain has TRBV19 and TRBJ2-1; D may be TRBD2 (6 bases). Looked up from germline, CDR1 is LNHDA and CDR2 is SQIVND (reference sequence). The CDR3 runs 14 residues. V was cut by 9 bases and J by 4 bases, with 16 bases left in between.

This chain links TRBV2 with TRBJ2-5; 12 bases line up with TRBD2. The CDR3 totals 17 residues. Germline CDR1 is SNHLY and CDR2 is FYNNEI. Losses at the gene ends were 8 bases for V and 4 bases for J; bases not matched to a gene: 14. This chain's CDR3 is CASAIPSPGLAGETQYF. DNA of the CDR3: TGTGCCAGCGCGATCCCCTCCCCGGGACTAGCGGGAGAGACCCAGTACTTC.

This chain links TRBV6-6 with TRBJ2-5; 8 bases line up with TRBD2. The end of the DNA is better explained by TRBJ2-7, so the J call may be wrong. The CDR3 runs 14 residues. CDR1 MNHNY and CDR2 SVGAGI come from the germline V gene (reference sequence). CDR3 nucleotides: TGTGCCACCGGGGGGGATGGTCCCAGGTACGAGCAGTACTTC. Its protein product is CATGGDGPRYEQYF.

V usage is TRBV4-1 and J usage is TRBJ2-7; 8 positions match TRBD1. The CDR3 loop spans 19 amino acids. V shed 2 bases, J shed 2 bases, and the junction held 17 bases outside the gene matches. Looked up from germline, CDR1 is MGHRA and CDR2 is YSYEKL. CDR3 coding DNA: TGCGCCAGCAGCCAAACAAACGTGGCCCGACAGGGGACTGCCTACGAGCAGTACTTC. This encodes CASSQTNVARQGTAYEQYF.

The J gene is TRBJ2-4, the V gene TRBV10-2; 10 positions match TRBD2. The J segment lost 0 bases and the V segment lost 6 bases, leaving 5 bases of the junction unmatched. The V gene's germline CDR1 is WSHSY and CDR2 SAAADI. The CDR3 runs to 16 residues. The CDR3 is CASSHGLAVAKNIQYF. The CDR3, as DNA: TGCGCCAGCAGCCACGGACTAGCGGTAGCCAAAAACATTCAGTACTTC.

Concerning this clone itself: The identical CDR3 is also encoded by other nucleotide sequences in the sample. The rearrangement joins TRBV27 to TRBJ2-2; D might be TRBD1 (6 bases). Germline CDR1 and CDR2: MNHEY and SMNVEV (reference sequence). Trimming removed 3 bases from V and 5 bases from J, with 7 bases in between. This CDR3 spans 13 amino acids. CDR3 amino acids: CASSLRGTGELFF. Written as DNA, the CDR3 is TGTGCCAGCAGTTTGAGGGGGACCGGGGAGCTGTTTTTT.

This rearrangement joins TRBV15 to TRBJ2-7; 11 bases are shared with TRBD1. The CDR3 runs to 14 residues. The J segment lost 3 bases and the V segment lost 8 bases, leaving 6 bases of the junction unmatched. Looked up from germline, CDR1 is LNHNV and CDR2 is YYDKDF (reference sequence). This CDR3 is CATSRDRGGYEQYF. The CDR3 DNA reads as TGTGCCACCTCTCGGGACAGGGGGGGCTACGAGCAGTACTTC. The full variable domain, completed using reference TRBV15 and TRBJ2-7, is DAMVIQNPRYQVTQFGKPVTLSCSQTLNHNVMYWYQQKSSQAPKLLFHYYDKDFNNEADTPDNFQSRRPNTSFCFLDIRSPGLGDTAMYLCATSRDRGGYEQYFGPGTRLTVT.

V usage is TRBV15 and J usage is TRBJ2-3, with D perhaps TRBD2 (5 bases). There are 17 residues in the CDR3. Germline V gene sequence: CDR1 LNHNV, CDR2 YYDKDF (reference sequence). Trimming took 1 base from V and 5 from J, leaving 19 bases between them. This CDR3 is CATSRAAQRRRKDTQYF. The CDR3 DNA reads TGTGCCACCAGCAGAGCTGCCCAGCGGAGGCGCAAAGATACGCAGTATTTT.

V and J are TRBV4-2 and TRBJ2-7; D might be TRBD2 (5 bases). V was trimmed by 1 base and J by 0 bases, leaving 10 bases between them. From germline, CDR1 is LGHNA and CDR2 YNFKEQ. This CDR3 has 15 residues. In nucleotides, the CDR3 is TGTGCCAGCAGCCAAGGAGGACGGGACTCCTACGAGCAGTACTTC. It specifies CASSQGGRDSYEQYF.

The chain recombines TRBV14 with TRBJ1-4; 11 bases agree with TRBD1. Trimming removed 2 bases from V and 6 bases from J; junction bases left unmatched: 2. Germline CDR1 SGHDN, CDR2 FVKESK. The CDR3 has 15 residues. The CDR3 loop is CASSQSDRGHEKLFF. DNA for the CDR3: TGTGCCAGCAGCCAATCGGACAGGGGGCATGAAAAACTGTTTTTT.

This chain connects TRBV6-1 to TRBJ2-5; TRBD2 matches at 9 bases. The J segment lost 2 bases and the V segment lost 2 bases, leaving 12 bases of the junction unmatched. Germline CDR1 and CDR2: MNHNS and SASEGT. The length of the CDR3 is 18 residues. In DNA form, the CDR3 reads TGTGCCAGCAGTGAATCGGTATGGGCTAGCGGGAAGCAAGAGACCCAGTACTTC. This gives the protein CASSESVWASGKQETQYF.

DNA of the CDR3: TGTGCCTGGAGGGCAACACCATCTAGCGGGAGGGGTCCGTACAATGAGCAGTTCTTC. Translated: CAWRATPSSGRGPYNEQFF. The rearrangement joins TRBV30 to TRBJ2-1, with 12 positions matching TRBD2. Per the germline V gene, CDR1 is GTSNPN and CDR2 is SVGIG (reference sequence). This CDR3 spans 19 amino acids. V was pared by 3 bases and J by 4 bases, with 16 bases of the junction left unmatched.

The rearrangement links TRBV30 to TRBJ1-3; 7 positions agree with TRBD1. Trimming cost V 3 bases and J 2 bases; bases outside gene matches: 16. Germline assignment: CDR1 GTSNPN and CDR2 SVGIG (reference sequence). This CDR3 comprises 18 residues. In DNA form, the CDR3 reads TGTGCCTGGAGGCCCGAGACAGGGCCCCGCTTACCTGGAAACACCATATATTTT. Protein sequence: CAWRPETGPRLPGNTIYF.

The chain carries TRBV25-1 and TRBJ1-2; 9 positions match TRBD1. Germline CDR1 is MGHDK and CDR2 is SYGVNS. The CDR3 is made up of 17 amino acids. The junction had 16 bases not matched to a gene; V was cut back by 4 bases and J by 7 bases. The CDR3 coding sequence is TGTGCCAGCAGTGGCTCGGAAACAGGGGGCCGTGGTTTTGGCTACACCTTC. It codes for CASSGSETGGRGFGYTF.

The CDR3: CASSFRGGNYGYTF. Here the CDR3 DNA reads TGTGCCAGCAGTTTTCGGGGGGGCAACTATGGCTACACCTTC. This chain joins TRBV27 and TRBJ1-2; TRBD1 might be the D (6 bases). The CDR3 sequence is 14 residues long. Germline loops: CDR1 MNHEY, CDR2 SMNVEV (reference sequence). V was clipped by 3 bases and J by 2 bases, with 10 bases between them.